In its sample, the clone carrying this T cell receptor beta chain was seen many times. Its antigen remains unknown. The data were taken from a study of T-cell memory formation after mild COVID-19. The CDR3 is made up of 16 amino acids. CDR1 and CDR2 (germline): SGHRS, YFSETQ. The germline V and J ends were trimmed by 3 bases and 5 bases, with 21 bases remaining between them. Each CDR3 protein is one row after TCRdb ran MiXCR on the 5' RACE reads. The data show roughly 130,000 distinct CDR3 sequences, approximately 5.9% seen once. Study findings and constraints: Memory cells collected pre-infection included some clones that later responded, suggesting cross-reactive memory joined. Clones that contracted from day 15 to 85 were balanced CD4/CD8, while later expanders leaned CD4+. Among contracting clones, CD4+ were mainly CM/EM and CD8+ enriched in EMRA.

Sequenced material: PBMCs or a T cell subset sorted from them (not recorded which). This TCR was recovered from an adult woman who had mild COVID-19 (a few samples of this study predate the infection). Cell type and time point are not known. The V and J genes are TRBV5-1 and TRBJ2-7; D is ambiguous. This CDR3 reads CASSSGTDNPKHEQYF. DNA for the CDR3: TGCGCCAGCAGCTCAGGAACCGACAACCCCAAACACGAGCAGTACTTC. Filled out from reference TRBV5-1 and TRBJ2-7, the complete variable domain reads KAGVTQTPRYLIKTRGQQVTLSCSPISGHRSVSWYQQTPGQGLQFLFEYFSETQRNKGNFPGRFSGRQFSNSRSEMNVSTLELGDSALYLCASSSGTDNPKHEQYFGPGTRLTVT.